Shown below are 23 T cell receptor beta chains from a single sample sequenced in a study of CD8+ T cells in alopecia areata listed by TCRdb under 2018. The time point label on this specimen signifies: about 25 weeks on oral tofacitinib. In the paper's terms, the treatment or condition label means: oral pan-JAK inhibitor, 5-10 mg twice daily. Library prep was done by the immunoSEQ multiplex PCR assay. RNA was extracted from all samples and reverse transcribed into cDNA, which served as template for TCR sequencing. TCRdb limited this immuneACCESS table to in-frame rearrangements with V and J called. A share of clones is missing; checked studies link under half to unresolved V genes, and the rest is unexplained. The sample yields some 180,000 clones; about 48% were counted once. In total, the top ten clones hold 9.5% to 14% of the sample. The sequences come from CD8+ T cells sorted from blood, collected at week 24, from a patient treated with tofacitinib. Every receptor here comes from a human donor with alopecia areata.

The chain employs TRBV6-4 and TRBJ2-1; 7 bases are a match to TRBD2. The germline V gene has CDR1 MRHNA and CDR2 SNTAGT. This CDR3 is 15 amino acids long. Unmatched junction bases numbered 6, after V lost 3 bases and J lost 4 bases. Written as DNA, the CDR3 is TGTGCCAGCAGTGAAATTAGCGGGTATTACAATGAGCAGTTCTTC. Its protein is CASSEISGYYNEQFF.

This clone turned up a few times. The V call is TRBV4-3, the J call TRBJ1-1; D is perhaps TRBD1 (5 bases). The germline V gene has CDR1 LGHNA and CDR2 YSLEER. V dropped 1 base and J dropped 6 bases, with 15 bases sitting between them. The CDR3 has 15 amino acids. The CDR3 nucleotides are TGCGCCAGCAGCCAAGTACGGGGAGAAGGGGCTGAAGCTTTCTTT. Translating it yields CASSQVRGEGAEAFF.

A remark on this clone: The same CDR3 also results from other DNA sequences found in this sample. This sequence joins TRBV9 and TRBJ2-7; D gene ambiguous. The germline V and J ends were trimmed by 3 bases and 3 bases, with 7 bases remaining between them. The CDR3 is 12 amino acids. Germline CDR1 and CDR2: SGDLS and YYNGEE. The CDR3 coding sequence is TGTGCCAGCAGCGGCTCGAGCTACGAGCAGTACTTC. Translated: CASSGSSYEQYF.

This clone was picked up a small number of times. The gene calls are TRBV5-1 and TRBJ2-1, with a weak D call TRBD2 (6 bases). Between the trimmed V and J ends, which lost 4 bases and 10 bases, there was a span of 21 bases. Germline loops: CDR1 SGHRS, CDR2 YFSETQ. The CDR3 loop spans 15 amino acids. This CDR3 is CASSKTSDYPLEQFF. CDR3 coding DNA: TGCGCCAGCAGCAAAACCTCGGACTACCCGTTGGAGCAGTTCTTC.

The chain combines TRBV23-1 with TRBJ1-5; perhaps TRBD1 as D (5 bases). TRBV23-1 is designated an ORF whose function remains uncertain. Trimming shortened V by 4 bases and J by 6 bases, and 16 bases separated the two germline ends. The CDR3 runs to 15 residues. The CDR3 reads CASSPDGGFRQPQHF. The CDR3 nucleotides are TGCGCCAGCAGTCCCGATGGGGGGTTTCGTCAGCCCCAGCATTTT.

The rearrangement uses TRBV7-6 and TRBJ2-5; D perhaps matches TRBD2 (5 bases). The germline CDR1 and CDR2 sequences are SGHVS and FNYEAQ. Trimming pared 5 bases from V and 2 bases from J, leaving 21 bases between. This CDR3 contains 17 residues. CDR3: CASSPSMRGPIQETQYF. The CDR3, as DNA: TGTGCCAGCAGCCCCTCGATGAGAGGGCCAATTCAAGAGACCCAGTACTTC.

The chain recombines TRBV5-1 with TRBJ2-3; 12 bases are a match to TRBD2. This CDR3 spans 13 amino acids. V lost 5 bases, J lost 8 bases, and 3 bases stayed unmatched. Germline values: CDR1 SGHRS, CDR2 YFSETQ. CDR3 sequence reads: CASSTSGGPTQYF. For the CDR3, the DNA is TGCGCCAGCAGTACTAGCGGGGGGCCTACGCAGTATTTT.

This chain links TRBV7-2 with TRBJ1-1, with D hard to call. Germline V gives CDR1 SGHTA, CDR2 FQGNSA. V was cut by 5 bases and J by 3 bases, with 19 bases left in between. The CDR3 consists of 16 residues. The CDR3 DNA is TGTGCCAGCAGCATCGGACGCGCAAGAGGAGACACTGAAGCTTTCTTT. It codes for CASSIGRARGDTEAFF.

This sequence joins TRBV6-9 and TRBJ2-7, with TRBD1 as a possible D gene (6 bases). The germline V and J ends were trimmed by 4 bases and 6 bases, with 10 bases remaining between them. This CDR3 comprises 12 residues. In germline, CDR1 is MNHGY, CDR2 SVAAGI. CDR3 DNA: TGTGCCAGCAGTTTAGGGGGATCCGAGCAGTACTTC. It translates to CASSLGGSEQYF.

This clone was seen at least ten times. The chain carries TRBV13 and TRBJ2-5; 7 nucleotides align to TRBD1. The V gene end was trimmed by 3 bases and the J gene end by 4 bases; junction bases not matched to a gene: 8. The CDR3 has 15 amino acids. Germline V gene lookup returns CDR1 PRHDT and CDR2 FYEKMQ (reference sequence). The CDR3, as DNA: TGTGCCAGCAGCTTCCCCTCGGGACAGAGAGAGACCCAGTACTTC. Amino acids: CASSFPSGQRETQYF.

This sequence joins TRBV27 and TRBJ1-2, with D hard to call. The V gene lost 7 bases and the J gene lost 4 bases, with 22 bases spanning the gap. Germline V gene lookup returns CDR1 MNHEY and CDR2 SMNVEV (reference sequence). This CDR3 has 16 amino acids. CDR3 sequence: CASTPSGGERSYGYTF. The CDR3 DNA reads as TGTGCCAGCACCCCCTCAGGCGGGGAAAGGAGCTATGGCTACACCTTC.

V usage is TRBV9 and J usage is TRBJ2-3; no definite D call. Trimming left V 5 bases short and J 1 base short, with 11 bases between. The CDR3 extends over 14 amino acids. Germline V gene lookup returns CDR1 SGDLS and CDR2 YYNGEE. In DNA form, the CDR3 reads TGTGCCAGCAGTGAATCACAGCGCACAGATACGCAGTATTTT. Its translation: CASSESQRTDTQYF.

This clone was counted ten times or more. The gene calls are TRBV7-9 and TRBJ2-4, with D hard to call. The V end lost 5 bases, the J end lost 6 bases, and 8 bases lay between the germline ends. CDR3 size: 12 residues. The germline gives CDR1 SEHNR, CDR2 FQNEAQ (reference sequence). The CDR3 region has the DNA TGTGCCAGCAGCCATTTGCTAAACATTCAGTACTTC. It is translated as CASSHLLNIQYF.

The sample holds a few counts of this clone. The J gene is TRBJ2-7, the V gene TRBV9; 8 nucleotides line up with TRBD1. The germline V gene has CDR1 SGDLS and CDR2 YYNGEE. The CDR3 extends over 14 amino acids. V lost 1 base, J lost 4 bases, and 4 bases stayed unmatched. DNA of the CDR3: TGTGCCAGCAGCGTACCCGACAGGGGATACGAGCAGTACTTC. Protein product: CASSVPDRGYEQYF.

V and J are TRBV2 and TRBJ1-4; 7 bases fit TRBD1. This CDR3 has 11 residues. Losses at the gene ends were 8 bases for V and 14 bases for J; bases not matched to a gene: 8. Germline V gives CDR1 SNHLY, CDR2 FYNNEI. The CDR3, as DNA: TGTGCCAGCGTCGAACGGACAGGTCTGTTTTTT. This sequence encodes CASVERTGLFF.

CDR3 coding DNA: TGCGCCAGCTGCTGCAATGGCATCAATGAAAAACTGTTTTTT. It encodes CASCCNGINEKLFF. J is TRBJ1-4 and V is TRBV23-1; D not certain. TRBV23-1 is placed among ORFs of uncertain function. The length of the CDR3 is 14 residues. Trimming took 8 bases from V and 5 from J, leaving 15 bases between them.

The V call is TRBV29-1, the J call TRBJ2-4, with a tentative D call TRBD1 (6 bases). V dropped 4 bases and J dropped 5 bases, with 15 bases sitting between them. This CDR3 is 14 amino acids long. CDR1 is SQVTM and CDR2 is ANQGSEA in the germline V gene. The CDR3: CSVVWDILQNIQYF. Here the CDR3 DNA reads TGCAGCGTTGTGTGGGACATACTACAAAACATTCAGTACTTC.

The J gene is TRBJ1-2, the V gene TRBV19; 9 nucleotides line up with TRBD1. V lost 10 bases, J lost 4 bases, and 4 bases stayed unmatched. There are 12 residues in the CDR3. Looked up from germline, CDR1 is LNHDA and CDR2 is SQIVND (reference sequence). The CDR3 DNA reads TGTGCCACCTTGGGACAGGGCTATGGCTACACCTTC. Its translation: CATLGQGYGYTF.

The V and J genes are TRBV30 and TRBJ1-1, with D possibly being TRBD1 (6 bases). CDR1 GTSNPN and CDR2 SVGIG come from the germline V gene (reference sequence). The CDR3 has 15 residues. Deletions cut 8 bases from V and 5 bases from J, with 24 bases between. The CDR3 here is CANTQGRALGTEAFF. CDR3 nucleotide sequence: TGTGCCAATACTCAGGGGCGAGCCTTGGGGACTGAAGCTTTCTTT.

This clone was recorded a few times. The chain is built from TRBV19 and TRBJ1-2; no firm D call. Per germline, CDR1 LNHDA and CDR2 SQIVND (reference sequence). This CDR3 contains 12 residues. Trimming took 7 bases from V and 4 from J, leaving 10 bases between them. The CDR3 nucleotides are TGTGCCAGTAATGCTACCCCCTATGGCTACACCTTC. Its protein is CASNATPYGYTF. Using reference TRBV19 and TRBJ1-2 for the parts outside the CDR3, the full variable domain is DGGITQSPKYLFRKEGQNVTLSCEQNLNHDAMYWYRQDPGQGLRLIYYSQIVNDFQKGDIAEGYSVSREKKESFPLTVTSAQKNPTAFYLCASNATPYGYTFGSGTRLTVV.

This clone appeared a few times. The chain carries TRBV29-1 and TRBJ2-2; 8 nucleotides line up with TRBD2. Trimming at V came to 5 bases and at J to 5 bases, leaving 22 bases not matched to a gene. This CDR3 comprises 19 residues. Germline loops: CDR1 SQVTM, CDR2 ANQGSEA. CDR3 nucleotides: TGCAGCGTTACACCCCGGCGGGACACGAGTAGCGGGGAGACCGGGGAGCTGTTTTTT. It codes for CSVTPRRDTSSGETGELFF.

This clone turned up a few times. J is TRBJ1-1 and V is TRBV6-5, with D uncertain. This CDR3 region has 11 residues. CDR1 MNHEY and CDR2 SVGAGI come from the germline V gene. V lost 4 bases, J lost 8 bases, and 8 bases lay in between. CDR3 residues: CASSSPGEAFF. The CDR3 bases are TGTGCCAGCAGTTCTCCCGGGGAAGCTTTCTTT.

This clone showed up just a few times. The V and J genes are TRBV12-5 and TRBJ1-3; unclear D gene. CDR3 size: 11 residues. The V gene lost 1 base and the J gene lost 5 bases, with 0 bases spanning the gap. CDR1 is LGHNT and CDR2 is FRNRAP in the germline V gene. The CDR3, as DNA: TGTGCTAGTGGTTTGGGAAACACCATATATTTT. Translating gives CASGLGNTIYF.